Shown below are 15 T cell receptor beta chains from a single sample sequenced in a study of tumor-infiltrating lymphocytes in primary liver carcinoma. Unsorted whole blood supplied the RNA, and germline DNA was extracted too. TCR beta cDNA was made from approximately 500 ng total RNA with a constant-region primer. Slightly modified ARM-PCR served as the procedure for the TCR beta libraries. These libraries came from three rounds of nested multiplex PCR. Researchers ran the first two PCR rounds for roughly 10 cycles each with TRBV1-TRBV30 forward primers and a C-beta reverse primer. TCRdb reprocessed the multiplex PCR reads with MiXCR, giving one entry per CDR3 protein. The data contain approximately 340,000 distinct CDR3 sequences, about 61% of them seen just once; the ten biggest clones take up about 6%. The sample consisted of peripheral blood. Every receptor here comes from a man between 40 and 49 years old with primary liver carcinoma and hepatitis B virus infection.

As to this clonotype: A much larger clone differs from this one at a single base, so this may be a read error. The chain employs TRBV12-3 or TRBV12-4 and TRBJ1-4; TRBD1 is a possible D gene (6 bases). This CDR3 has 15 residues. The CDR3 reads CVSSLYGGPEEKLFF. Here the CDR3 DNA reads TGTGTCAGCAGTTTATATGGGGGGCCGGAAGAAAAACTGTTTTTT.

The chain combines TRBV11-2 with TRBJ2-5; D is perhaps TRBD2 (5 bases). This CDR3 contains 12 residues. Germline V CDR1 and CDR2: SGHAT, FQNNGV. The CDR3 DNA sequence: TGTGCTAGCGCCATGGACGAAGAGACCCAGTACTTC. Translating gives CASAMDEETQYF.

V and J are TRBV5-1 and TRBJ1-6; D is ambiguous. This CDR3 spans 14 amino acids. Deletions cut 0 bases from V and 9 bases from J, with 10 bases between. Germline CDR1 SGHRS, CDR2 YFSETQ. Here the CDR3 reads CASSLGRNSSPLHF. DNA of the CDR3: TGCGCCAGCAGCTTGGGTCGGAATAGTTCACCCCTCCACTTT.

Comments on this clonotype: A read error may account for a junction end that differs from germline. The rearrangement links TRBV6-1 to TRBJ2-5, with D possibly being TRBD2 (6 bases). Germline loops: CDR1 MNHNS, CDR2 SASEGT. The CDR3 sequence is 15 residues long. CDR3 region: CARSANGLSQETQYF. CDR3 DNA: TGTGCCAGGAGTGCGAATGGACTAAGCCAAGAGACCCAGTACTTC.

In regard to this clonotype: The CDR3 ends on some other residue instead of the conserved phenylalanine or tryptophan, so this is likely a read error. This rearrangement joins TRBV11-2 to TRBJ1-2; D ambiguous. The V gene's germline CDR1 is SGHAT and CDR2 FQNNGV. The CDR3 has 18 amino acids. V was cut by 5 bases and J by 8 bases, with 30 bases left in between. In DNA, the CDR3 is TGTGCCAGCAGCCCACTCTCCCGAAAAGCCGGGTCCCTTCAGGGCTACACCATC. Residues: CASSPLSRKAGSLQGYTI.

About this clonotype: Since no conserved phenylalanine or tryptophan closes the CDR3, a read error is the likely cause. The CDR3 region is CASSQVNGYEQYL. The CDR3, as DNA: TGTGCCAGCAGCCAAGTTAACGGGTACGAGCAGTACTTA. V usage is TRBV4-2 and J usage is TRBJ2-7; D unclear. Germline CDR1 LGHNA, CDR2 YNFKEQ. There are 13 residues in the CDR3. The V end lost 1 base, the J end lost 4 bases, and 8 bases lay between the germline ends.

This chain links TRBV11-2 with TRBJ2-5; TRBD1 aligns across 10 bases. CDR1 and CDR2 from the germline V gene are SGHAT and FQNNGV. V trimming: 5 bases; J trimming: 6 bases; junction bases outside the gene matches: 6. The CDR3 is 14 residues long. The CDR3 coding sequence is TGTGCCAGCAGCCGAGGGACAGGGGATAAGACCCAGTACTTC. Protein sequence: CASSRGTGDKTQYF.

This clonotype was seen only once. The germline gene is not matched at one end of the junction; a read error may be the cause. The chain couples TRBV6-2 or TRBV6-3 to TRBJ2-7; the D call may be TRBD1 or TRBD2 (5 bases each). CDR1 is MNHEY and CDR2 is SVGEGT in the germline V gene. The CDR3 has 12 amino acids. CDR3 nucleotides: TGTGACAGCAGCACGGGGCCGTACGAGCAGTACTTC. Protein: CDSSTGPYEQYF.

This clonotype showed up many times. In DNA form, the CDR3 reads TGTGCCAGCAGAACGTTTGGGCAAGAGACCCAGTACTTC. This encodes CASRTFGQETQYF. V gene TRBV11-2 combines with J gene TRBJ2-5; D is uncertain. The V gene lost 6 bases and the J gene lost 2 bases, with 10 bases spanning the gap. Per germline, CDR1 SGHAT and CDR2 FQNNGV. The CDR3 is 13 residues long. Full variable domain (outside the CDR3, taken from reference TRBV11-2 and TRBJ2-5): EAGVAQSPRYKIIEKRQSVAFWCNPISGHATLYWYQQILGQGPKLLIQFQNNGVVDDSQLPKDRFSAERLKGVDSTLKIQPAKLEDSAVYLCASRTFGQETQYFGPGTRLLVL.

Concerning this clonotype itself: Germline is not matched at one junction end, which may reflect a read error. The rearrangement links TRBV11-2 to TRBJ2-1; 8 nucleotides line up with TRBD2. The CDR3 loop spans 14 amino acids. Per the germline V gene, CDR1 is SGHAT and CDR2 is FQNNGV. CDR3 loop: CASSSLAGIDEQFF. In DNA form, the CDR3 reads TGTGCCAGTAGCTCCTTAGCGGGAATCGATGAGCAGTTCTTC.

This clonotype has just a few counts. The chain recombines TRBV5-4 with TRBJ1-1; possible D gene TRBD1, 6 bases. V gave up 5 bases and J gave up 3 bases, with 17 bases separating them. Germline-derived CDR1 and CDR2 are SGHNT and YYREEE (reference sequence). This CDR3 has 15 amino acids. Here the CDR3 reads CASRPSIRGDTEAFF. CDR3 bases: TGTGCCAGCAGACCCTCGATAAGGGGGGACACTGAAGCTTTCTTT.

This clonotype was observed many times. V is TRBV10-3 and J is TRBJ1-3, with 7 bases matching TRBD1. Looked up from germline, CDR1 is ENHRY and CDR2 is SYGVKD. The CDR3 loop spans 16 amino acids. The junction had 9 bases not matched to a gene; V was cut back by 7 bases and J by 0 bases. The CDR3 sequence: CAIMGMTGSSGNTIYF. The CDR3 DNA reads as TGTGCCATCATGGGAATGACAGGGAGCTCTGGAAACACCATATATTTT.

This clonotype was counted between two and nine times. V gene TRBV28 combines with J gene TRBJ2-7; D is unclear. The CDR3 sequence is 15 residues long. CDR1 is MDHEN and CDR2 is SYDVKM in the germline V gene. V lost 6 bases and J 6 bases, leaving 21 bases between the germline ends. CDR3 amino acids: CASRESGSGLREQYF. CDR3 nucleotides: TGTGCCAGCAGGGAGTCCGGATCCGGTCTTCGCGAGCAGTACTTC.

CDR3 protein: CASSPRRGYNEQFF. The CDR3, as DNA: TGTGCCAGCAGCCCGAGACGGGGGTACAATGAGCAGTTCTTC. The rearrangement uses TRBV5-6 and TRBJ2-1; maybe TRBD2 (6 bases). Germline-derived CDR1 and CDR2 are SGHDT and YYEEEE. Trimming took off 4 bases at V and 4 bases at J, with 12 bases between the two ends. The CDR3 length is 14 residues.

With regard to this clonotype: A much larger clone differs by one base, so this may be a read error. The rearrangement links TRBV10-2 to TRBJ2-5; 9 nucleotides match TRBD2. The CDR3 loop spans 16 amino acids. Germline CDR1 and CDR2: WSHSY and SAAADI. CDR3 sequence reads: CASSDPSGTGQETQHF. The CDR3 bases are TGCGCCAGCAGTGACCCTAGCGGGACGGGCCAAGAGACCCAGCACTTC.